The sequence of this T cell receptor beta chain was determined in a study of vaccination effects on CD4 cells after COVID-19. Across the study: Samples collected post-vaccine were obtained a median of 72 days after the second dose.

Before sequencing took place, the ViraFEST assay used viral peptide pools to expand antigen-specific CD4+ T cells. Upon completion of roughly ten days in culture, CD4+ T cells were isolated. Participants were given two doses of BNT162b2 or mRNA-1273 vaccine. Here immunoSEQ multiplex PCR was the method, and the copy in TCRdb shows in-frame clones only, minus some. The profile shows more than 40,000 clones, nearly 75% of them singletons. Regarding this clone: Its target is unknown.

This CDR3 has 15 residues. The germline V gene has CDR1 DFQATT and CDR2 SNEGSKA (reference sequence). V shed 5 bases, J shed 5 bases, and the junction held 9 bases outside the gene matches. Overall study results and limits: Both infection-induced and vaccine-induced clones contracted markedly at late post-vaccination timepoints.

Here the sequenced sample was CD4+ T cells from PBMCs cultured with HCoV-OC43 spike peptides, taken after COVID-19 vaccination. This sample's subset: HCoV-OC43 spike overlapping peptide pool stimulation. The sequence derives from a human donor who received a COVID-19 vaccine. This chain links TRBV20-1 with TRBJ2-1, with 10 bases that match TRBD2. As DNA, the CDR3 is TGCAGTGCTCGTGAGCTAGCGGGAGTCCACAATGAGCAGTTCTTC. Translated: CSARELAGVHNEQFF.